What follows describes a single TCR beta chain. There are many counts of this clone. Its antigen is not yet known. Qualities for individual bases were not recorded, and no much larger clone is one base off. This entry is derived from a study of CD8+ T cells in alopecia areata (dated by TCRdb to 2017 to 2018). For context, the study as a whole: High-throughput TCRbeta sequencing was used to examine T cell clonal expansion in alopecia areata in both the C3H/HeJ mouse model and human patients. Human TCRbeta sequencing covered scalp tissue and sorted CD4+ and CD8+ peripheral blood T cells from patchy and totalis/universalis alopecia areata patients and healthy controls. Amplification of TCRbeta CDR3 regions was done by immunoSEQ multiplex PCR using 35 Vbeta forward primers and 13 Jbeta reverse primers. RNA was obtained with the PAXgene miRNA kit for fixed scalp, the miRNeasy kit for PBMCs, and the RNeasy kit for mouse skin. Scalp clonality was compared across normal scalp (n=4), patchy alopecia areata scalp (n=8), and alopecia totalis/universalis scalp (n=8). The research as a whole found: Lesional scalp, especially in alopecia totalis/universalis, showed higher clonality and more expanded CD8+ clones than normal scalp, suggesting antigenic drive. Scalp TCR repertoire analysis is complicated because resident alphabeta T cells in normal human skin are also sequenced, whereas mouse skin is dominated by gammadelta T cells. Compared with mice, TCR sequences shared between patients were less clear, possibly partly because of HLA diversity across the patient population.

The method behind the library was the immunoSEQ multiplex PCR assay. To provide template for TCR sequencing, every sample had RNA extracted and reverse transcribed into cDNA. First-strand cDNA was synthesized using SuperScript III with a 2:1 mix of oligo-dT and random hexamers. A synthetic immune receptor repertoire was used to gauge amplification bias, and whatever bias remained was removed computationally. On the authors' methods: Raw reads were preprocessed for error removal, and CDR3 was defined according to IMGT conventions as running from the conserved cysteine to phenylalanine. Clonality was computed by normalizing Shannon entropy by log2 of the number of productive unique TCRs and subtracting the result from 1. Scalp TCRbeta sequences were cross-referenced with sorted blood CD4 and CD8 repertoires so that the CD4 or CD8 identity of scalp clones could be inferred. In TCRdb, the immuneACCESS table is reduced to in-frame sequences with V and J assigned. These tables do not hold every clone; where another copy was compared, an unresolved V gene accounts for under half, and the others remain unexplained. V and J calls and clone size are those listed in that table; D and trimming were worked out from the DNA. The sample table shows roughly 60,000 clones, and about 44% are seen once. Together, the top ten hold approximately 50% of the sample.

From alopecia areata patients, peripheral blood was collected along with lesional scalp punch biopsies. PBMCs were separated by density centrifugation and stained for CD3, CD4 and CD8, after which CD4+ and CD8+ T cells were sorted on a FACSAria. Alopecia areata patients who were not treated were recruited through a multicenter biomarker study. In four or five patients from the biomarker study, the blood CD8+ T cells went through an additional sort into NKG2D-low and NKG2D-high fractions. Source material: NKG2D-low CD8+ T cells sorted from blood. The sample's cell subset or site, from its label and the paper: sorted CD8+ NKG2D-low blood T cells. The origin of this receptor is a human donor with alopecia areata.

The nucleotide sequence is given as TGTGCCAGCAGTGAAGAGGCCCCCGAGCAGTACTTC. Translated, this is CASSEEAPEQYF. Here the chain combines TRBV13 and TRBJ2-7; the D gene cannot be named for sure. CDR3 length: 12 amino acids, cysteine to phenylalanine. The CDR3 DNA has 36 bases and is translated from base 1. The germline V gene (reference sequence) sets CDR1 to PRHDT and CDR2 to FYEKMQ. V loses 6 bases, J loses 6 bases, and the germline ends lie 12 bases apart.